The 22 T cell receptor beta chains reported below all come from one sample, sequenced in a study of OX40 agonist ivuxolimab in advanced cancers. Libraries were prepared by immunoSEQ multiplex PCR; TCRdb keeps only in-frame clonotypes and omits some of them. Here the sample spans 150,000 to 170,000 clones, 94% being singletons. Here the sequenced sample was CD4+ or CD8+ T cells sorted from blood, taken in a trial of the OX40 agonist ivuxolimab. These receptor sequences come from an adult with an advanced solid tumor such as melanoma, head and neck, liver or kidney cancer.

This clone was detected once. The chain has TRBV28 and TRBJ2-3, with a possible D match to TRBD2 (6 bases). Per the germline V gene, CDR1 is MDHEN and CDR2 is SYDVKM. The V and J ends lost 7 bases and 3 bases respectively, with 17 bases between them. The CDR3 is 15 amino acids. CDR3 sequence (DNA): TGTGCCAGCAACCCCCCTGGGGGGAGGACAGATACGCAGTATTTT. As protein: CASNPPGGRTDTQYF.

This rearrangement joins TRBV6-5 to TRBJ1-6, with D unresolved. V gave up 7 bases and J gave up 10 bases, with 14 bases separating them. CDR1 MNHEY and CDR2 SVGAGI come from the germline V gene. The CDR3 totals 13 residues. The CDR3 DNA reads as TGTGCCAGCACCGTAGCGGGTAACTCACCCCTCCACTTT. Amino acid sequence: CASTVAGNSPLHF.

The chain links TRBV7-9 to TRBJ2-2, with a weak D call TRBD1 (6 bases). Germline V gene data show CDR1 as SEHNR and CDR2 as FQNEAQ (reference sequence). The V end lost 8 bases, the J end lost 2 bases, and 12 bases lay between the germline ends. The CDR3 covers 14 residues. CDR3 bases: TGTGCCAGCGGGACCAGGGGAAACACCGGGGAGCTGTTTTTT. Amino acids: CASGTRGNTGELFF.

J is TRBJ1-1 and V is TRBV6-1, with D possibly being TRBD1 (5 bases). The germline V and J ends were trimmed by 8 bases and 2 bases, with 18 bases remaining between them. The germline CDR1 and CDR2 sequences are MNHNS and SASEGT. The CDR3 consists of 15 residues. The CDR3 nucleotides are TGTGCCAGCGGGGACTCGACGGGGGGAAACACTGAAGCTTTCTTT. Protein sequence: CASGDSTGGNTEAFF.

This chain links TRBV25-1 with TRBJ1-1, with 8 bases fitting TRBD1. The junction had 1 base not matched to a gene; V was cut back by 4 bases and J by 0 bases. Per the germline V gene, CDR1 is MGHDK and CDR2 is SYGVNS. CDR3 length: 14 residues. In DNA form, the CDR3 reads TGTGCCAGCAGTGTACAGGGGGTGAACACTGAAGCTTTCTTT. It encodes CASSVQGVNTEAFF.

The gene calls are TRBV15 and TRBJ1-3, with D perhaps TRBD1 (6 bases). V lost 0 bases, J lost 2 bases, and 14 bases lay in between. The V gene's germline CDR1 is LNHNV and CDR2 YYDKDF (reference sequence). This CDR3 region has 17 residues. In DNA, the CDR3 is TGTGCCACCAGCAGAGAGGTCAATGGGGGCCCTGGAAACACCATATATTTT. Translation: CATSREVNGGPGNTIYF.

This chain joins TRBV29-1 and TRBJ1-5, with 10 nucleotides matching TRBD1. Germline V gene sequence: CDR1 SQVTM, CDR2 ANQGSEA. V dropped 1 base and J dropped 3; count of bases not matched to a gene: 12. CDR3 size: 18 residues. The CDR3: CSVEGCLGTGDYNQPQHF. Here the CDR3 DNA reads TGCAGCGTTGAAGGTTGTCTAGGGACAGGGGATTACAATCAGCCCCAGCATTTT.

CDR3 sequence: CASRPGQNHGYTF. Here the CDR3 DNA reads TGTGCCAGCAGACCCGGACAGAACCATGGCTACACCTTC. The rearrangement links TRBV6-5 to TRBJ1-2; D possibly corresponds to TRBD1 (6 bases). V lost 6 bases and J lost 6, with 14 bases in between. The CDR3 sequence is 13 residues long. The germline V gene encodes CDR1 MNHEY and CDR2 SVGAGI.

This clone was picked up one time. This sequence joins TRBV27 and TRBJ1-1, with D unresolved. CDR3 length: 14 amino acids. The germline gives CDR1 MNHEY, CDR2 SMNVEV (reference sequence). With 2 bases removed from V and 2 bases from J, the gap between germline ends came to 9 bases. In DNA, the CDR3 is TGTGCCAGCAGTTTAGGGGAAATCAACACTGAAGCTTTCTTT. Translation: CASSLGEINTEAFF.

The J gene is TRBJ2-7, the V gene TRBV7-2, with TRBD1 matching over 9 bases. Germline V gene data show CDR1 as SGHTA and CDR2 as FQGNSA. The CDR3 totals 15 residues. V gave up 6 bases and J gave up 2 bases; unmatched junction bases: 8. CDR3 nucleotide sequence: TGTGCCAGCAGAGGGACCGGGACAGGGCCCTACGAGCAGTACTTC. Its translation: CASRGTGTGPYEQYF.

This clone was counted a single time. V and J are TRBV29-1 and TRBJ1-1; D might be TRBD1 (5 bases). With 2 bases removed from V and 0 bases from J, the gap between germline ends came to 7 bases. Per germline, CDR1 SQVTM and CDR2 ANQGSEA. This CDR3 region has 13 residues. In DNA form, the CDR3 reads TGCAGCGTTGAAACGGGGCTGAACACTGAAGCTTTCTTT. It codes for CSVETGLNTEAFF. The whole variable domain, remainder taken from reference TRBV29-1 and TRBJ1-1, is SAVISQKPSRDICQRGTSLTIQCQVDSQVTMMFWYRQQPGQSLTLIATANQGSEATYESGFVIDKFPISRPNLTFSTLTVSNMSPEDSSIYLCSVETGLNTEAFFGQGTRLTVV.

Note on this clone: The sample holds other DNA sequences that translate to the same CDR3. CDR3 sequence: CASSRSYEQYF. The CDR3 bases are TGTGCCAGCAGCCGGTCCTACGAGCAGTACTTC. The chain carries TRBV14 and TRBJ2-7, with unresolved D. Trimming shortened V by 4 bases and J by 1 base, and 2 bases separated the two germline ends. From germline, CDR1 is SGHDN and CDR2 FVKESK. CDR3 length: 11 residues.

J is TRBJ2-1 and V is TRBV4-2; D unclear. The germline V and J ends were trimmed by 3 bases and 6 bases, with 15 bases remaining between them. Germline CDR1 reads LGHNA; CDR2 reads YNFKEQ. The CDR3 has 15 amino acids. The CDR3 DNA reads as TGTGCCAGCAGCCAGGACCAAGTAAAGGGCAATGAGCAGTTCTTC. Protein: CASSQDQVKGNEQFF.

The chain joins TRBV10-3 to TRBJ1-1, with D perhaps TRBD1 (5 bases). Per germline, CDR1 ENHRY and CDR2 SYGVKD. This CDR3 contains 14 residues. Between the trimmed V and J ends, which lost 7 bases and 0 bases, there was a span of 12 bases. The CDR3 nucleotides read TGTGCCATCAAGGGGATTCACATGAACACTGAAGCTTTCTTT. Its translation: CAIKGIHMNTEAFF.

The CDR3 sequence is CASSPQIHTQYF. CDR3 bases: TGTGCCAGCAGTCCCCAGATCCATACGCAGTATTTT. The chain combines TRBV28 with TRBJ2-3; D call uncertain. Germline values: CDR1 MDHEN, CDR2 SYDVKM. The CDR3 extends over 12 amino acids. V lost 5 bases and J 7 bases, leaving 10 bases between the germline ends.

Here the CDR3 DNA reads TGTGCCAGCAGTGCAAGGGGCGGGGGCTACACCTTC. As protein: CASSARGGGYTF. The chain has TRBV6-5 and TRBJ1-2, with D perhaps TRBD1 (5 bases). V was shortened by 5 bases and J by 8 bases, with 12 bases between the two germline ends. The CDR3 is made up of 12 amino acids. Germline V lookup: CDR1 MNHEY, CDR2 SVGAGI.

The chain joins TRBV11-2 to TRBJ2-3; tentative D call: TRBD2 (5 bases). Germline lookup yields CDR1 SGHAT and CDR2 FQNNGV. CDR3 length: 12 residues. V was shortened by 6 bases and J by 5 bases, with 9 bases between the two germline ends. This CDR3 reads CASSRGIDTQYF. For the CDR3, the DNA is TGTGCCAGCAGTCGAGGGATAGATACGCAGTATTTT.

This chain joins TRBV7-6 and TRBJ2-7; D is uncertain. V lost 3 bases to trimming and J lost 0 bases, with 9 bases between them. This CDR3 is 14 amino acids long. CDR1 is SGHVS, CDR2 FNYEAQ, per germline. The CDR3 sequence: CASSFSRNSYEQYF. In nucleotides, the CDR3 is TGTGCCAGCAGCTTTTCCAGAAACTCCTACGAGCAGTACTTC.

This sequence joins TRBV7-9 and TRBJ1-3; D remains ambiguous. This CDR3 has 15 amino acids. Per germline, CDR1 SEHNR and CDR2 FQNEAQ (reference sequence). Trimming pared 5 bases from V and 0 bases from J, leaving 11 bases between. The CDR3 region is CASSPPRISGNTIYF. The CDR3, as DNA: TGTGCCAGCAGCCCCCCTAGAATCTCTGGAAACACCATATATTTT.

This clone was observed a few times. The sample contains more than one DNA sequence encoding this CDR3. This chain connects TRBV7-9 to TRBJ1-1; D may be TRBD1 (6 bases). Germline V gene sequence: CDR1 SEHNR, CDR2 FQNEAQ (reference sequence). V lost 7 bases and J 5 bases, leaving 8 bases between the germline ends. There are 11 residues in the CDR3. CDR3 loop: CASTRGTEAFF. CDR3 bases: TGTGCCAGCACGAGGGGGACTGAAGCTTTCTTT.

The gene calls are TRBV2 and TRBJ2-7; 7 bases are shared with TRBD1. Germline CDR1 SNHLY, CDR2 FYNNEI. The CDR3 loop spans 15 amino acids. As DNA, the CDR3 is TGTGCCAGCAGGGGACAGATGATCCTACGAGGGCTACGAGGGGTC. Translation gives CASRGQMILRGLRGV.

This clone was detected only once. The chain links TRBV5-1 to TRBJ1-3, with D perhaps TRBD1 (5 bases). V lost 1 base to trimming and J lost 2 bases, with 10 bases between them. In germline, CDR1 is SGHRS, CDR2 YFSETQ. The length of the CDR3 is 15 residues. The CDR3 nucleotides are TGCGCCAGCAGCTTGCCGCAGGGAGCTGGAAACACCATATATTTT. Its translation is CASSLPQGAGNTIYF.